A selection of T cell receptor beta chains follows, all from one sample in a study of vaccination and CD4 T cells after COVID-19. No antigen has been identified for these receptors. TCRdb reprocessed the PCR reads with MiXCR, giving one entry per CDR3 protein. The sample yields about 18,000 distinct CDR3 sequences, 43% seen once. The sample was CD4+ T cells from blood, cultured in vitro, taken after SARS-CoV-2 vaccination. The receptor source for this set is a human donor who had recovered from COVID-19. Each CDR3 is given with its conserved first and last residue. A clone size is listed for some rows: how often the clone was seen (once, few, many), or a class if it is expanded.

clone_size: NA; v_call: TRBV29-1; j_call: TRBJ1-1; cdr3_aa: CSVEEGAGTEAFF
clone_size: NA; v_call: TRBV4-1; j_call: TRBJ2-7; cdr3_aa: CASSQEQGMGSAYEQYF
clone_size: NA; v_call: TRBV12-3/TRBV12-4; j_call: TRBJ1-2; cdr3_aa: CASTRTGTHGYTF
clone_size: once; v_call: TRBV28; j_call: TRBJ1-1; cdr3_aa: CASSLSGTGVTEAFF
clone_size: NA; v_call: TRBV7-2; j_call: TRBJ1-1; cdr3_aa: CASSLRVPIMNTEAFF
clone_size: NA; v_call: TRBV18; j_call: TRBJ1-5; cdr3_aa: CASTGTGGGQPQHF
clone_size: medium-sized; v_call: TRBV7-7; j_call: TRBJ2-2; cdr3_aa: CASSLEGGLNTGELFF
clone_size: NA; v_call: TRBV19; j_call: TRBJ2-3; cdr3_aa: CASSQTGAADTQYF
clone_size: NA; v_call: TRBV6-2/TRBV6-3; j_call: TRBJ1-1; cdr3_aa: CASSWRTDQYTEAFF
clone_size: NA; v_call: TRBV7-2; j_call: TRBJ1-6; cdr3_aa: CASSLAHRGSPLHF
clone_size: few; v_call: TRBV20-1; j_call: TRBJ1-1; cdr3_aa: CSASRRGTPYTEAFF
clone_size: NA; v_call: TRBV12-3/TRBV12-4; j_call: TRBJ2-3; cdr3_aa: CASSPPGDTQYF
clone_size: few; v_call: TRBV2; j_call: TRBJ1-6; cdr3_aa: CASSDTPGVNSPLHF
clone_size: NA; v_call: TRBV27; j_call: TRBJ1-2; cdr3_aa: CASSQDGYGYTF
clone_size: few; v_call: TRBV7-2; j_call: TRBJ1-6; cdr3_aa: CASSLKGVESPLHF
clone_size: NA; v_call: TRBV19; j_call: TRBJ1-3; cdr3_aa: CASTTGVHSGNTIYF
clone_size: NA; v_call: TRBV19; j_call: TRBJ2-7; cdr3_aa: CASSPPGPLYEQYF
clone_size: few; v_call: TRBV7-2; j_call: TRBJ2-3; cdr3_aa: CASSRKRESDTQYF
clone_size: NA; v_call: TRBV7-9; j_call: TRBJ1-1; cdr3_aa: CASSRQGVRNTEAFF
clone_size: NA; v_call: TRBV5-6; j_call: TRBJ1-2; cdr3_aa: CASSLASGPNYGYTF
clone_size: NA; v_call: TRBV15; j_call: TRBJ1-1; cdr3_aa: CATSPRLEGTAFF
clone_size: NA; v_call: TRBV12-3/TRBV12-4; j_call: TRBJ1-5; cdr3_aa: CASSFRGRGHEPQHF
clone_size: NA; v_call: TRBV20-1; j_call: TRBJ1-3; cdr3_aa: CSAHPGGSSGNTIYF
clone_size: few; v_call: TRBV6-1; j_call: TRBJ1-2; cdr3_aa: CASSQPGTVYGYTF
clone_size: NA; v_call: TRBV7-9; j_call: TRBJ2-1; cdr3_aa: CASSPPQSSGGHEQFF
clone_size: NA; v_call: TRBV20-1; j_call: TRBJ2-1; cdr3_aa: CSATYRGIHLYNEQFF
clone_size: NA; v_call: TRBV6-5; j_call: TRBJ1-1; cdr3_aa: CASSYSNQRRPDTEAFF
clone_size: NA; v_call: TRBV20-1; j_call: TRBJ2-3; cdr3_aa: CSARRGQAATDTQYF
clone_size: NA; v_call: TRBV10-1; j_call: TRBJ2-1; cdr3_aa: CASSDYMLGDNEQFF
clone_size: few; v_call: TRBV6-1; j_call: TRBJ1-1; cdr3_aa: CASTNGQGSPEAFF
clone_size: NA; v_call: TRBV6-5; j_call: TRBJ2-1; cdr3_aa: CASSLGRVSYNEQFF
clone_size: NA; v_call: TRBV20-1; j_call: TRBJ1-1; cdr3_aa: CSATKPWGTEAFF
clone_size: NA; v_call: TRBV2; j_call: TRBJ2-3; cdr3_aa: CASTRLDTQYF
clone_size: NA; v_call: TRBV20-1; j_call: TRBJ1-5; cdr3_aa: CSAHTGQINQPQHF
clone_size: once; v_call: TRBV28; j_call: TRBJ1-1; cdr3_aa: CASSLPSFGGTEAFF
clone_size: NA; v_call: TRBV19; j_call: TRBJ2-3; cdr3_aa: CASSQGLGTDTQYF
clone_size: NA; v_call: TRBV6-2/TRBV6-3; j_call: TRBJ1-1; cdr3_aa: CASSRGTGRSEAFF
clone_size: few; v_call: TRBV5-1; j_call: TRBJ1-1; cdr3_aa: CASSLAGLGANTEAFF
clone_size: NA; v_call: TRBV5-6; j_call: TRBJ2-6; cdr3_aa: CASSFGDPGANVLTF
clone_size: NA; v_call: TRBV9; j_call: TRBJ2-7; cdr3_aa: CASSPNQGWAEQYF
clone_size: NA; v_call: TRBV10-3; j_call: TRBJ2-7; cdr3_aa: CAISVGGTSYEQYF
clone_size: few; v_call: TRBV6-1; j_call: TRBJ2-3; cdr3_aa: CATARVGLSTDTQYF
clone_size: NA; v_call: TRBV5-1; j_call: TRBJ1-1; cdr3_aa: CASSLSEGGHTEAFF
clone_size: few; v_call: TRBV6-5; j_call: TRBJ1-2; cdr3_aa: CASSYSTDYGYTF
clone_size: medium-sized; v_call: TRBV7-8; j_call: TRBJ2-3; cdr3_aa: CASGRWGRGASTDTQYF